This T cell receptor beta chain was identified in a study of control samples from healthy donors and cancer patients. Trimming removed 2 bases from V and 3 bases from J, with 16 bases in between. This CDR3 is 17 amino acids long. Germline values: CDR1 MNHEY, CDR2 SMNVEV (reference sequence). Clones were sequenced by immunoSEQ multiplex PCR, and TCRdb holds only the in-frame ones, with some missing. The table records 120,000 or so clones, roughly 95% of them present only once. The clonotype comes from a man aged 30-40 years in good health. V and J are TRBV27 and TRBJ2-2; D assignment may be TRBD1 or TRBD2 (5 bases each). Material for sequencing was blood. The CDR3 region is CASSLGGGVLDTGELFF. CDR3 nucleotides: TGTGCCAGCAGTTTAGGGGGTGGGGTTTTGGACACCGGGGAGCTGTTTTTT.